This T cell receptor beta chain appears in the sequencing data of a study of naive and memory T cell subsets. Amplification of ligated cDNA took four PCR rounds with SP2 and nested alpha and beta constant primers. TCRdb re-analysed the 5' RACE reads in MiXCR, keeping a single row per CDR3 protein. The profile shows 58,000 or so distinct CDR3 sequences, 6% to 8.5% of them singletons. A UMI-containing oligonucleotide was joined by 3' ligation to the TCR cDNA template. The CDR3 has 16 residues. The trim removed 6 bases at V and 4 bases at J, leaving 12 bases unmatched. Looked up from germline, CDR1 is MNHEY and CDR2 is SVGEGT. In its sample, this clonotype was seen many times.

V gene TRBV6-2 or TRBV6-3 combines with J gene TRBJ1-2, with 9 bases that match TRBD1. The sequence derives from a female donor in good health. DNA for the CDR3: TGTGCCAGCAGCCCTCTACACACAGGGGGCAGCTATGGCTACACCTTC. Translation: CASSPLHTGGSYGYTF.